This T cell receptor (beta chain) was found in a study of shared clonotypes between healthy human individuals. Sequencing used immunoSEQ multiplex PCR; TCRdb keeps in-frame clones, though not all of them. Here the sample spans over a million clones, approximately 78% being singletons. Germline CDR1 is LGHNA and CDR2 is YSLEER. The V gene end was trimmed by 1 base and the J gene end by 3 bases; junction bases not matched to a gene: 6. The CDR3 is 17 amino acids. In this sample, this clone turned up once. The TCR sequence derives from a man between 18 and 29 years old in good health. Some clones in this sample may be carry-over from other donors' samples. The chain has TRBV4-3 and TRBJ1-5; 10 bases agree with TRBD1. Sequenced: memory CD4+ T cells from PBMCs. Subset defined: CD45RA-negative fraction. CDR3 region: CASSQVPGQGSNQPQHF. The CDR3 DNA follows: TGCGCCAGCAGCCAAGTCCCGGGACAGGGGTCCAATCAGCCCCAGCATTTT.